Below are 17 T cell receptor beta chains sequenced from a single sample in a study of circulating CD8 cells and anti-PD-1 response in melanoma. Using about 15 ng of total RNA, TCR libraries were made with the QIAseq Immune Repertoire TCR panel. One entry per CDR3 protein results from TCRdb running MiXCR on the reads. The table shows over 450 distinct CDR3 sequences, with over 9.5% occurring only once. Four subsets defined by PD-1 and/or TIGIT were sorted from live CD3+CD8+TCRalphabeta+ cells. The source material was CD8+ T cells from PBMCs, sampled at baseline or after one month of anti-PD-1 therapy (not recorded which). These receptors originate from a human donor with melanoma.

This clonotype was seen only a few times. DNA for the CDR3: TGCGCCAGCAGCCAATTTGGCGGCGACACAGATACGCAGTATTTT. Residues: CASSQFGGDTDTQYF. The chain employs TRBV4-3 and TRBJ2-3, with D unresolved. Trimming removed 2 bases at V and 2 bases at J, with 11 bases between. Germline V gene sequence: CDR1 LGHNA, CDR2 YSLEER. This CDR3 comprises 15 residues.

The chain employs TRBV28 and TRBJ2-3; the D is unclear. Germline V gene lookup returns CDR1 MDHEN and CDR2 SYDVKM. V lost 1 base and J 2 bases, leaving 13 bases between the germline ends. The CDR3 spans 16 residues. CDR3 nucleotides: TGTGCCAGCAGTTTATCGGCAGCCCGACTCACAGATACGCAGTATTTT. Residues: CASSLSAARLTDTQYF.

As for this clonotype: This may come from a read error, since a much larger clone is one base off. The CDR3 carries no conserved terminal phenylalanine or tryptophan, so it likely arises from a read error. The chain is built from TRBV29-1 and TRBJ1-1; a weak D match, TRBD1 (5 bases). Trimming took off 7 bases at V and 7 bases at J, with 16 bases between the two ends. The CDR3 is made up of 12 amino acids. The germline CDR1 and CDR2 sequences are SQVTM and ANQGSEA. The chain's CDR3 is CSAWGGRNEAFL. Written as DNA, the CDR3 is TGCAGCGCTTGGGGCGGGAGAAATGAAGCTTTCCTT.

In its sample, this clonotype ranks as hyperexpanded. The rearrangement joins TRBV5-5 to TRBJ2-7; D might be TRBD1 (5 bases). Germline assignment: CDR1 SGHKS and CDR2 YYEKEE (reference sequence). V lost 5 bases to trimming and J lost 0 bases, with 9 bases between them. The CDR3 runs to 13 residues. The CDR3 region is CASRTGNSYEQYF. The DNA for the CDR3 is TGTGCCAGCAGAACAGGCAACTCCTACGAGCAGTACTTC.

This clonotype qualifies as medium-sized (0.01 to 0.1%). The gene calls are TRBV3-1 and TRBJ1-5, with D uncertain. Between the trimmed V and J ends, which lost 1 base and 7 bases, there was a span of 5 bases. Germline V gene sequence: CDR1 LGHDT, CDR2 YNNKEL (reference sequence). This CDR3 spans 12 amino acids. The CDR3 DNA sequence: TGTGCCAGCAGCCAAGGCAGACAGCCCCAGCATTTT. Its translation: CASSQGRQPQHF.

This clonotype is deemed medium-sized. The rearrangement uses TRBV2 and TRBJ1-2, with D possibly being TRBD1 (5 bases). V gave up 8 bases and J gave up 2 bases, with 9 bases separating them. This CDR3 is built from 12 residues. Germline V gene lookup returns CDR1 SNHLY and CDR2 FYNNEI. This CDR3 is CASFGANYGYTF. The DNA of the CDR3 is TGTGCCAGCTTCGGGGCCAACTATGGCTACACCTTC.

This clonotype is labeled as medium-sized. V is TRBV12-3 or TRBV12-4 and J is TRBJ1-5; no clear D. The CDR3 spans 13 residues. V was pared by 3 bases and J by 4 bases, with 7 bases between. The DNA of the CDR3 is TGTGCCAGCAGTTTCACATGGAATCAGCCCCAGCATTTT. It translates to CASSFTWNQPQHF.

This clonotype is judged medium-sized (0.01 to 0.1%). This chain links TRBV20-1 with TRBJ1-2; D is perhaps TRBD1 (6 bases). The CDR3 totals 15 residues. With 5 bases removed from V and 4 bases from J, the gap between germline ends came to 20 bases. Germline CDR1 is DFQATT and CDR2 is SNEGSKA (reference sequence). The CDR3 sequence is CSAPRQDTRGYGYTF. CDR3 bases: TGCAGTGCTCCCCGACAGGACACAAGGGGCTATGGCTACACCTTC.

On this clonotype itself: The missing conserved phenylalanine or tryptophan at the end of this CDR3 makes a read error likely. V is TRBV28 and J is TRBJ2-7, with 7 bases identical to TRBD2. The CDR3 covers 15 residues. Germline-derived CDR1 and CDR2 are MDHEN and SYDVKM. V lost 6 bases and J lost 5; bases outside the gene matches: 13. The CDR3 region is CASSLEGGVYHEQYS. DNA for the CDR3: TGTGCCAGCAGCCTCGAGGGAGGGGTTTACCACGAGCAGTACTCC.

By frequency in the sample, this clonotype is large. V gene TRBV7-9 combines with J gene TRBJ2-2; unclear D gene. Looked up from germline, CDR1 is SEHNR and CDR2 is FQNEAQ (reference sequence). The V and J ends lost 6 bases and 6 bases respectively, with 14 bases between them. The CDR3 runs to 14 residues. The CDR3 nucleotides are TGTGCCAGCAGGTCGGGTAGCCCGCCCGGGGAGCTGTTTTTT. Its translation: CASRSGSPPGELFF.

By sample fraction, this clonotype is medium-sized (0.01 to 0.1%). This chain uses TRBV3-1 with TRBJ1-1; D call uncertain. From germline, CDR1 is LGHDT and CDR2 YNNKEL (reference sequence). Trimming shortened V by 5 bases and J by 9 bases, and 13 bases separated the two germline ends. The CDR3 consists of 12 residues. The CDR3 region has the DNA TGTGCCAGCAGCGGCCGGTCTATACAAGCTTTCTTT. Translation: CASSGRSIQAFF.

By share, this clonotype ranks as medium-sized (0.01 to 0.1%). The chain links TRBV12-3 or TRBV12-4 to TRBJ1-3; a possible D gene is TRBD1 (5 bases). Between the trimmed V and J ends, which lost 3 bases and 0 bases, there was a span of 9 bases. The CDR3 extends over 15 amino acids. CDR3 sequence reads: CASSFTGFSGNTIYF. CDR3 nucleotides: TGTGCCAGCAGTTTTACAGGTTTCTCTGGAAACACCATATATTTT.

By sample share, this clonotype is medium-sized. The rearrangement links TRBV19 to TRBJ1-2, with D tentatively TRBD1 (5 bases). The V and J ends lost 10 bases and 3 bases respectively, with 15 bases between them. The CDR3 is made up of 13 amino acids. Germline loops: CDR1 LNHDA, CDR2 SQIVND (reference sequence). The CDR3 nucleotides are TGTGCCACCCGAGGGGTTGGTGACTATGGCTACACCTTC. This translates into CATRGVGDYGYTF.

By sample fraction, this clonotype is large (0.1 to 1%). The chain joins TRBV7-6 to TRBJ2-7, with unresolved D. Trimming shortened V by 1 base and J by 6 bases, and 10 bases separated the two germline ends. Germline assignment: CDR1 SGHVS and CDR2 FNYEAQ. This CDR3 spans 13 amino acids. CDR3 bases: TGTGCCAGCAGCTTAGTTTTGGCTGGCGAGCAGTACTTC. Translation gives CASSLVLAGEQYF.

This clonotype is large by share. The chain is built from TRBV5-5 and TRBJ1-5, with D uncertain. From germline, CDR1 is SGHKS and CDR2 YYEKEE (reference sequence). V was trimmed by 5 bases and J by 0 bases, leaving 12 bases between them. The CDR3 is made up of 15 amino acids. The chain's CDR3 is CASSELVGSNQPQHF. The CDR3 coding sequence is TGTGCCAGCAGTGAATTAGTCGGTAGCAATCAGCCCCAGCATTTT.

By sample fraction, this clonotype is medium-sized. V gene TRBV27 combines with J gene TRBJ2-2; 9 bases line up with TRBD1. The germline CDR1 and CDR2 sequences are MNHEY and SMNVEV (reference sequence). Trimming took 6 bases from V and 6 from J; bases not matched to a gene: 5. The CDR3 totals 14 residues. DNA of the CDR3: TGTGCCAGCAGGGACAGGGGATATTCCGGGGAGCTGTTTTTT. Translating it yields CASRDRGYSGELFF.

By sample share, this clonotype is medium-sized. The rearrangement joins TRBV14 to TRBJ2-3, with a possible D match to TRBD2 (5 bases). CDR1 and CDR2 from the germline V gene are SGHDN and FVKESK. The CDR3 covers 15 residues. Between the trimmed V and J ends, which lost 2 bases and 5 bases, there was a span of 14 bases. CDR3 loop: CASSQTASSGDTQYF. The CDR3 DNA is TGTGCCAGCAGCCAAACGGCTAGCTCAGGAGATACGCAGTATTTT.